This T cell receptor (beta chain) derives from a study of identical twins. Via MiXCR, TCRdb re-called the 5' RACE reads, giving one row per CDR3 protein. The sample holds around 250,000 distinct CDR3 sequences, around 7% seen once. V was cut by 1 base and J by 1 base, with 16 bases left in between. Looked up from germline, CDR1 is LGHNA and CDR2 is YNFKEQ. The CDR3 runs to 17 residues. This clonotype was counted many times. This same sample was also part of a study on yellow fever vaccine responses in identical twins. That work states: Convergence reportedly seemed to mark part of the twins' vaccine T cell response, with personalization marking the rest.

The receptor was derived from a woman younger than 35 in good health. The sequencing input was memory (CD45RO+) T cells sorted from blood. The chain links TRBV4-2 to TRBJ2-5; D remains ambiguous. The CDR3 region is CASSQGDHSGPQETQYF. The CDR3 DNA is TGTGCCAGCAGCCAAGGGGATCATTCGGGTCCCCAAGAGACCCAGTACTTC.